The 7 T cell receptor beta chains in this list originate from one sample, sequenced in a study of control samples from healthy donors and cancer patients. Assay used: immunoSEQ multiplex PCR; TCRdb lists only in-frame clones, some missing. The profile covers some 57,000 clones, with roughly 95% appearing a single time and approximately 2.4% taken by the ten largest. Material for sequencing was blood. These receptors all come from a man aged 25 to 45 in good health.

The CDR3 spells CAWGTGGTDTQYF. The CDR3 DNA follows: TGTGCCTGGGGGACAGGAGGCACAGATACGCAGTATTTT. The chain joins TRBV30 to TRBJ2-3, with 8 bases fitting TRBD1. Per germline, CDR1 GTSNPN and CDR2 SVGIG (reference sequence). J lost 1 base, V lost 5 bases, and 2 bases had no gene match. The CDR3 covers 13 residues.

CDR3 amino acids: CASSIVRLGLYNEQFF. CDR3 nucleotides: TGTGCCAGTAGTATAGTCCGACTAGGGCTTTACAATGAGCAGTTCTTC. The rearrangement links TRBV19 to TRBJ2-1; tentatively, D is TRBD2 (6 bases). The CDR3 runs to 16 residues. V was trimmed by 1 base and J by 4 bases, leaving 14 bases between them. Germline assignment: CDR1 LNHDA and CDR2 SQIVND (reference sequence).

V usage is TRBV4-1 and J usage is TRBJ2-5, with TRBD1 identical over 7 bases. The trim removed 3 bases at V and 1 base at J, leaving 5 bases unmatched. Germline V CDR1 and CDR2: MGHRA, YSYEKL. This CDR3 contains 15 residues. The CDR3 nucleotides read TGCGCCAGCAGCCACATTAGGGACAGCCAAGAGACCCAGTACTTC. Translation: CASSHIRDSQETQYF.

The chain has TRBV5-6 and TRBJ1-2; no clear D. The CDR3 runs 13 residues. Trimming removed 1 base from V and 2 bases from J, with 6 bases in between. CDR1 SGHDT and CDR2 YYEEEE come from the germline V gene. The CDR3 here is CASSLQANYGYTF. CDR3 bases: TGTGCCAGCAGCTTGCAGGCGAACTATGGCTACACCTTC.

This rearrangement joins TRBV5-4 to TRBJ1-2, with unresolved D. V lost 0 bases and J lost 6, with 15 bases in between. In germline, CDR1 is SGHNT, CDR2 YYREEE (reference sequence). CDR3 size: 15 residues. The CDR3 DNA reads TGTGCCAGCAGCTTGGATTCGGGCCCGCCGGATGGCTACACCTTC. This gives the protein CASSLDSGPPDGYTF.

The DNA for the CDR3 is TGTGCCAGCAGCAGAAGGAATAGGCGGGACAGGGGGGACTGCCAGCCGGCCAATGAGCAGTTCTTC. Protein: CASSRRNRRDRGDCQPANEQFF. The V and J genes are TRBV21-1 and TRBJ2-1; no DNA check was done on the table's D call, TRBD1. TRBV21-1 is labeled a pseudogene. The CDR3 length is 22 residues.

The V and J genes are TRBV21-1 and TRBJ1-2; TRBD1, the table's D call, lacks a check against the DNA. TRBV21-1 constitutes a pseudogene. The CDR3 spans 14 residues. CDR3 nucleotide sequence: TGTGCCAGCAGTCCTCCGGGACAGGGAACTGGCTACACCTTC. Translation gives CASSPPGQGTGYTF.